This TCR beta chain was sequenced for a study of blood T cell repertoires in COVID-19. In the study overall: For recovered donors of Cohort 3, there were two negative PCRs, clearance, or symptom resolution. Acute and convalescent COVID-19 samples came from the United States, Italy and Spain.

Categorization into cohorts depended on clinical history that participants reported. Germline CDR1 reads SGDLS; CDR2 reads YYNGEE. The V gene lost 3 bases and the J gene lost 3 bases, with 13 bases spanning the gap. The CDR3 contains 15 residues. Original processing methods: It was from reference gene primer amplification that nucleated cell counts were estimated. Only in-frame clones appear in the TCRdb table, and some are missing; sequencing was by immunoSEQ multiplex PCR. The V and J calls and the clone size are those of that table, but D and trimming were determined from the DNA. The data contain 200,000 to 250,000 clones, about nine tenths of them seen just once; the ten biggest clones take up 3.1%.

Sequencing was carried out using PBMCs or T cells enriched from blood (not recorded which). V is TRBV9 and J is TRBJ1-3; D is unclear. This TCR was sampled from a woman aged 45-65 years in a cohort exposed to, infected with or recovered from COVID-19 (not recorded which). CDR3 DNA: TGTGCCAGCAGCGCGCTCGGTTCTAGTGGAAACACCATATATTTT. Amino acid sequence: CASSALGSSGNTIYF.